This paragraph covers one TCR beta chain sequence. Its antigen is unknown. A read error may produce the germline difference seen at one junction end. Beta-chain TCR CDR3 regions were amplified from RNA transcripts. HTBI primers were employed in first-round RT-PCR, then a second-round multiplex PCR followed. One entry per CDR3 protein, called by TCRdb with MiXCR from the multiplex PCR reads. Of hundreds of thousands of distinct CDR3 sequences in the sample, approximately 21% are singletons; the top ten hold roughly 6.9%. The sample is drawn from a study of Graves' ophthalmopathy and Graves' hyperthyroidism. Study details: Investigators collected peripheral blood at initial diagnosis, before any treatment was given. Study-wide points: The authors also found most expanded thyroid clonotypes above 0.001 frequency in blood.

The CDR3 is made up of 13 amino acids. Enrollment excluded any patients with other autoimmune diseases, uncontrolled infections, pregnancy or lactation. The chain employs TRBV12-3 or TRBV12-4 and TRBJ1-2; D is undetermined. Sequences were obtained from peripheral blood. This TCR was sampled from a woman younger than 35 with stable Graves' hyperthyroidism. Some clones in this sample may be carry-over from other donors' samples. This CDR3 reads CASSLVQNYGYSF. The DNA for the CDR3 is TGTGCCAGCAGTTTAGTACAGAACTATGGCTACAGCTTC.